This T cell receptor beta chain appears in the sequencing data of a study of cytomegalovirus exposure and HLA in healthy donors. This CDR3 is 13 amino acids long. The V gene's germline CDR1 is SGHTA and CDR2 FQGNSA. V was clipped by 5 bases and J by 11 bases, with 17 bases between them. Everyone who donated was a healthy bone marrow donor. With 60 Vbeta and 13 Jbeta primers, the PCR was carried out. The assay was immunoSEQ multiplex PCR, and TCRdb's table has in-frame clones only and misses some. This table has some 150,000 clones, approximately 80% appearing once. V and J are TRBV7-2 and TRBJ2-3, with a tentative D call TRBD1 (5 bases). Sequencing was performed on PBMCs. The sequence was collected from a woman in her fifties or sixties in good health and CMV-seronegative. The CDR3 region is CASSGQQDLVQYF. The CDR3, as DNA: TGTGCCAGCAGCGGCCAACAGGATTTGGTGCAGTATTTT. The full variable domain, completed using reference TRBV7-2 and TRBJ2-3, is GAGVSQSPSNKVTEKGKDVELRCDPISGHTALYWYRQSLGQGLEFLIYFQGNSAPDKSGLPSDRFSAERTGGSVSTLTIQRTQQEDSAVYLCASSGQQDLVQYFGPGTRLTVL.